This TCR beta chain stems from a study of shared clonotypes between healthy human individuals. Study processing details: There were no quality scores in the junction-only immunoSEQ sequences, so filtering differed. Libraries were prepared by immunoSEQ multiplex PCR; TCRdb keeps only in-frame clonotypes and omits some of them. The V and J calls and clone size are taken from that table; D and trimming were inferred from the DNA. The table has approximately 2.1 million clones, approximately 95% seen once. Overall study results and limits: The authors sampled blood alone, and tissue repertoires likely differ. Depth was large, yet rarefaction showed that sorted-subset sequencing was incomplete.

A word on this clone: No antigen is known for it.

The V gene lost 0 bases and the J gene lost 8 bases, with 10 bases spanning the gap. CDR1 and CDR2 from the germline V gene are LNHNV and YYDKDF (reference sequence). The CDR3 has 13 residues. The rearrangement joins TRBV15 to TRBJ1-2; possibly TRBD1 for D (5 bases). The sequence was collected from a man aged 18-30 years in good health. Some clones in this sample may be carry-over from other donors' samples. The sample taken for sequencing was naive CD4+ T cells from PBMCs. Subset specified: CD45RA+ positively selected. As DNA, the CDR3 is TGTGCCACCAGCAGAGATGGGGCCGGGGGCTACACCTTC. It specifies CATSRDGAGGYTF. Filled out from reference TRBV15 and TRBJ1-2, the complete variable domain reads DAMVIQNPRYQVTQFGKPVTLSCSQTLNHNVMYWYQQKSSQAPKLLFHYYDKDFNNEADTPDNFQSRRPNTSFCFLDIRSPGLGDTAMYLCATSRDGAGGYTFGSGTRLTVV.